This T cell receptor (beta chain) was retrieved from a study of technical replicates of blood from a few donors. V lost 7 bases and J lost 0; bases outside the gene matches: 7. Per germline, CDR1 LNHDA and CDR2 SQIVND (reference sequence). The CDR3 sequence is 15 residues long. The method was immunoSEQ multiplex PCR; TCRdb's version includes in-frame clones alone and lacks a portion of them. The sample carries 13,000 to 15,000 clones, around four fifths recorded once. The clonotype was recovered from a human donor in good health. The sequencing input was PBMCs. This chain connects TRBV19 to TRBJ1-2; 8 nucleotides agree with TRBD1. CDR3 protein: CASTQDRATNYGYTF. CDR3 DNA: TGTGCCAGTACCCAGGACAGGGCGACTAACTATGGCTACACCTTC. The full variable domain, with the rest looked up from reference TRBV19 and TRBJ1-2, is DGGITQSPKYLFRKEGQNVTLSCEQNLNHDAMYWYRQDPGQGLRLIYYSQIVNDFQKGDIAEGYSVSREKKESFPLTVTSAQKNPTAFYLCASTQDRATNYGYTFGSGTRLTVV.